Listed below are T cell receptor beta chains from one sample, sequenced in a study of identical twins. TCRdb reprocessed the 5' RACE reads via MiXCR and lists one record per CDR3 protein. The sample lists about 660,000 distinct CDR3 sequences, around 8.3% occurring once. These data were also filed under a second study, of yellow fever vaccine responses in identical twins.

The sequenced sample consisted of PBMCs. The receptors derive from a woman under 30 in good health. CDR3s include the opening cysteine and the closing phenylalanine or tryptophan. A D gene is named only where the DNA matches it firmly. Clone size is given for some rows only: seen once, a few or many times, or a class if the clone is expanded.

size	D	V	J	CDR3	DNA
few	.	TRBV24-1	TRBJ1-1	CATSDPGGAEAFF	TGTGCCACCAGTGACCCCGGGGGGGCTGAAGCTTTCTTT
few	TRBD1	TRBV20-1	TRBJ2-3	CSAPMGQGFGGLTDTQYF	TGCAGTGCCCCCATGGGACAGGGGTTTGGAGGGCTCACAGATACGCAGTATTTT
.	.	TRBV7-8	TRBJ2-7	CASSLEGSSPRSSYEQYF	TGTGCCAGCAGCTTAGAGGGGTCTAGCCCTAGGAGCTCCTACGAGCAGTACTTC
many	.	TRBV29-1	TRBJ2-3	CSVERRASTDTQYF	TGCAGCGTTGAACGCAGGGCGAGCACAGATACGCAGTATTTT
few	.	TRBV6-2/TRBV6-3	TRBJ2-3	CASSRLGPSTDTQYF	TGTGCCAGCAGCCGCCTAGGGCCTAGCACAGATACGCAGTATTTT
.	TRBD1	TRBV3-1	TRBJ1-2	CASSPPWDRSDGYTF	TGTGCCAGCAGCCCTCCTTGGGACAGGTCTGACGGCTACACCTTC
.	.	TRBV6-2/TRBV6-3	TRBJ2-2	CASNWDDGGELFF	TGTGCCAGCAACTGGGACGATGGCGGGGAGCTGTTTTTT
.	TRBD1	TRBV12-3/TRBV12-4	TRBJ2-7	CASSTGVHEQYF	TGTGCCAGCAGCACAGGGGTACACGAGCAGTACTTC
many	.	TRBV20-1	TRBJ2-7	CSAGLPTYEQYF	TGCAGTGCCGGTTTGCCTACCTACGAGCAGTACTTC
.	TRBD1	TRBV5-1	TRBJ1-2	CASSRGGTDLNYGYTF	TGCGCCAGCAGCCGGGGGGGGACAGATCTTAACTATGGCTACACCTTC
many	.	TRBV16	TRBJ2-5	CASSQSGETQYF	TGTGCCAGCAGCCAATCTGGTGAGACCCAGTACTTC
many	TRBD2	TRBV5-1	TRBJ2-1	CASSLVAGGDEQFF	TGCGCCAGCAGCTTGGTAGCGGGCGGCGATGAGCAGTTCTTC
.	TRBD2	TRBV6-5	TRBJ2-7	CASSYGGLAGRDEQYF	TGTGCCAGCAGTTACGGGGGACTAGCGGGGAGGGACGAGCAGTACTTC
.	.	TRBV12-3/TRBV12-4	TRBJ2-2	CASTILDTGELFF	TGTGCCAGCACCATTTTGGACACCGGGGAGCTGTTTTTT
.	TRBD2	TRBV20-1	TRBJ2-7	CSASRASGGDYEQYF	TGCAGTGCTAGCCGCGCTAGCGGGGGGGACTACGAGCAGTACTTC
many	TRBD2	TRBV12-3/TRBV12-4	TRBJ2-7	CASGGVGYEQYF	TGTGCCTCCGGGGGGGTGGGCTACGAGCAGTACTTC
many	TRBD1	TRBV24-1	TRBJ2-1	CATSDPSGQQFPYRGDEQFF	TGTGCCACCAGTGATCCCTCCGGCCAGCAGTTTCCCTACAGGGGAGATGAGCAGTTCTTC
many	.	TRBV27	TRBJ2-7	CATKRGGSSYEQYF	TGTGCCACCAAAAGGGGTGGTAGCTCCTACGAGCAGTACTTC
few	.	TRBV28	TRBJ2-7	CASSGGGPEQYF	TGTGCCAGCAGCGGCGGAGGTCCCGAGCAGTACTTC